This T cell receptor (beta chain) was captured in a study of blood T cell repertoires in COVID-19. Across the whole study: Some COVID-19 samples were acute and others convalescent; all came from the United States, Italy and Spain. PBMCs, B-cell-depleted T cells, or T cells were the source of the cDNA or gDNA that made up the material.

The CDR3 loop spans 15 amino acids. Germline V lookup: CDR1 SGHTA, CDR2 FQGNSA. Losses at the gene ends were 2 bases for V and 4 bases for J; bases not matched to a gene: 7. Under the authors' procedure: Nucleated cell number was recorded as an estimate derived from reference gene primer amplification. TCRdb keeps only in-frame clones here, not all; method: immunoSEQ multiplex PCR. The V and J calls and clone size are taken from that table; D and trimming were inferred from the DNA. The table records about 240,000 clones, roughly 80% of them present only once. The source is a woman between 18 and 30 years old with acute or convalescent COVID-19. Sequencing used peripheral blood. The chain combines TRBV7-2 with TRBJ2-7; 8 bases fit TRBD1. The CDR3 spells CASSLMSGGLYEQYF. CDR3 sequence (DNA): TGTGCCAGCAGCTTAATGTCAGGGGGCCTTTACGAGCAGTACTTC.